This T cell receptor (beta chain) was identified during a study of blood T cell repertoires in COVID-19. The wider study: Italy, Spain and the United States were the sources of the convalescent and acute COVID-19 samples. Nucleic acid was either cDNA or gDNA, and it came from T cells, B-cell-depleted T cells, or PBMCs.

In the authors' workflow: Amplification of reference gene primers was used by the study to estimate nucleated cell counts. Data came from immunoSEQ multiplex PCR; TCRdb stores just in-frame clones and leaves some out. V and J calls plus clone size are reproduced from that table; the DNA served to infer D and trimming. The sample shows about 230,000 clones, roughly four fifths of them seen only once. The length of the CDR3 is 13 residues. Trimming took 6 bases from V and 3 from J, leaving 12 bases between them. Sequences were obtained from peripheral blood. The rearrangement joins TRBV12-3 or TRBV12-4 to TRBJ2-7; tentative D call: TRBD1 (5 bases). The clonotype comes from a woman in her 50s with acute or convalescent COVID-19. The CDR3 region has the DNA TGTGCCAGCAGCCCCGACAGTTACTACGAGCAGTACTTC. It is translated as CASSPDSYYEQYF.